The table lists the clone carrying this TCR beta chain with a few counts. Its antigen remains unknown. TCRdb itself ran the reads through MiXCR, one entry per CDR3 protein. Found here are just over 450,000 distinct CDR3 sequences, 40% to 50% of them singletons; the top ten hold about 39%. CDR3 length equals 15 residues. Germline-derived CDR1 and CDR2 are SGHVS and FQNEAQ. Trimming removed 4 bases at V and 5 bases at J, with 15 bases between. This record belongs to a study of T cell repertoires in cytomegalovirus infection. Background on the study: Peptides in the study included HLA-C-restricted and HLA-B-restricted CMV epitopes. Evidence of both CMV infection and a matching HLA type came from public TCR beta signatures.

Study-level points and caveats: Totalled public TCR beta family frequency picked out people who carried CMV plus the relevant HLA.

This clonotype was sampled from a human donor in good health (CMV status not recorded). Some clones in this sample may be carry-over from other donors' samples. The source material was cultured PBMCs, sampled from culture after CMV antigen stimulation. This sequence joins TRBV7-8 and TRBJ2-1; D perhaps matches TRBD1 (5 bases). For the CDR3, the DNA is TGTGCCAGCAGCTCCCCGCGTGGGGCAAACAATGAGCAGTTCTTC. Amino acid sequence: CASSSPRGANNEQFF.